Listed here are 12 T cell receptor beta chains from one sample, sequenced in a study of blood T cell repertoires in COVID-19. The repertoire was sequenced with immunoSEQ multiplex PCR; TCRdb's copy has only in-frame clones and lacks some. The sample records 45,000 or so clones, 70% to 90% being singletons. The sample comprised peripheral blood. These receptors were obtained from a human donor in a cohort sampled during active COVID-19.

This clone has only a few counts. This rearrangement joins TRBV6-2 or TRBV6-3 to TRBJ1-5; possible D gene TRBD1, 6 bases. The CDR3 extends over 15 amino acids. V was pared by 5 bases and J by 4 bases, with 15 bases between. Germline CDR1 reads MNHEY; CDR2 reads SVGEGT. The DNA of the CDR3 is TGTGCCAGCAGTAAATACAGGGATCCAAATCAGCCCCAGCATTTT. Encoded protein: CASSKYRDPNQPQHF.

In this sample, this clone turned up once. The rearrangement joins TRBV27 to TRBJ2-1, with 7 bases fitting TRBD2. The germline CDR1 and CDR2 sequences are MNHEY and SMNVEV (reference sequence). There are 14 residues in the CDR3. Losses at the gene ends were 6 bases for V and 6 bases for J; bases not matched to a gene: 8. The CDR3 bases are TGTGCCAGCAGGTCCGGGACTAACTCCAATGAGCAGTTCTTC. It specifies CASRSGTNSNEQFF.

V and J are TRBV7-2 and TRBJ2-3; 7 bases match TRBD2. The CDR3 length is 14 residues. CDR1 and CDR2 from the germline V gene are SGHTA and FQGNSA. Trimming took 4 bases from V and 2 from J; bases not matched to a gene: 3. The CDR3 is CASSSGLFTDTQYF. DNA of the CDR3: TGTGCCAGCAGCTCGGGACTATTCACAGATACGCAGTATTTT. The full variable domain, its missing parts supplied by reference TRBV7-2 and TRBJ2-3, is GAGVSQSPSNKVTEKGKDVELRCDPISGHTALYWYRQSLGQGLEFLIYFQGNSAPDKSGLPSDRFSAERTGGSVSTLTIQRTQQEDSAVYLCASSSGLFTDTQYFGPGTRLTVL.

About this clone itself: The sample has other DNA sequences that encode this CDR3 too. CDR3 protein: CASRPTGGQTQYF. The CDR3 bases are TGTGCCAGCAGACCCACAGGGGGGCAGACCCAGTACTTC. The V call is TRBV28, the J call TRBJ2-5, with 8 bases that match TRBD1. With 6 bases clipped from V and 6 bases from J, the junction kept 6 bases outside the gene matches. Germline V gene sequence: CDR1 MDHEN, CDR2 SYDVKM. The CDR3 covers 13 residues.

This chain uses TRBV27 with TRBJ1-1; no reliable D call. Germline CDR1 MNHEY, CDR2 SMNVEV (reference sequence). Trimming left V 6 bases short and J 1 base short, with 15 bases between. CDR3 length: 15 residues. The CDR3 is CASRATWPGNTEAFF. The CDR3 DNA is TGTGCCAGCAGGGCAACGTGGCCGGGGAACACTGAAGCTTTCTTT.

The rearrangement uses TRBV19 and TRBJ1-3; D is unclear. CDR1 and CDR2 (germline): LNHDA, SQIVND (reference sequence). The CDR3 totals 12 residues. Trimming took 8 bases from V and 8 from J, leaving 13 bases between them. The CDR3 DNA is TGTGCCAGTGCCACCCGCCGAGACACCATATATTTT. It translates to CASATRRDTIYF.

The chain links TRBV5-1 to TRBJ1-1, with a tentative D call TRBD1 (6 bases). Germline loops: CDR1 SGHRS, CDR2 YFSETQ. Trimming removed 0 bases from V and 3 bases from J, with 12 bases in between. The CDR3 totals 15 residues. This CDR3 is CASSLAAGVDTEAFF. For the CDR3, the DNA is TGCGCCAGCAGCTTGGCGGCAGGGGTGGACACTGAAGCTTTCTTT.

The chain has TRBV5-1 and TRBJ1-6; D is perhaps TRBD1 (5 bases). CDR1 is SGHRS, CDR2 YFSETQ, per germline. The CDR3 spans 15 residues. V was shortened by 2 bases and J by 0 bases, with 6 bases between the two germline ends. The CDR3 DNA reads TGCGCCAGCAGCTTAGACAGCTCCTATAATTCACCCCTCCACTTT. It encodes CASSLDSSYNSPLHF.

This chain links TRBV18 with TRBJ1-1; D gene ambiguous. Germline CDR1 reads KGHSH; CDR2 reads LQKENI. The CDR3 totals 14 residues. Trimming shortened V by 1 base and J by 0 bases, and 6 bases separated the two germline ends. CDR3 in DNA: TGTGCCAGCTCACCACTGGAGATGAACACTGAAGCTTTCTTT. This gives the protein CASSPLEMNTEAFF.

CDR3 region: CASSDRGSYQETQYF. The CDR3 nucleotides are TGTGCCAGCAGTGACCGAGGAAGTTATCAAGAGACCCAGTACTTC. This chain joins TRBV2 and TRBJ2-5; D remains unclear. V was shortened by 3 bases and J by 2 bases, with 13 bases between the two germline ends. The germline V gene has CDR1 SNHLY and CDR2 FYNNEI. The CDR3 covers 15 residues.

The chain is built from TRBV7-9 and TRBJ1-4, with D possibly being TRBD1 (6 bases). Germline V gene sequence: CDR1 SEHNR, CDR2 FQNEAQ (reference sequence). The CDR3 loop spans 12 amino acids. V shed 11 bases and J shed 7 bases, with 14 bases lying between them. The CDR3 region is CAGAGGSEKLFF. CDR3 nucleotides: TGTGCCGGTGCGGGGGGCTCTGAAAAACTGTTTTTT.

Only one count was recorded for this clone. V and J are TRBV19 and TRBJ2-6; TRBD2 matches at 8 bases. The CDR3 runs to 17 residues. Germline loops: CDR1 LNHDA, CDR2 SQIVND (reference sequence). J lost 2 bases, V lost 2 bases, and 5 bases had no gene match. Written as DNA, the CDR3 is TGTGCCAGTAGTATATGGGGGGGACTAGCTGGGGCCAACGTCCTGACTTTC. It encodes CASSIWGGLAGANVLTF.